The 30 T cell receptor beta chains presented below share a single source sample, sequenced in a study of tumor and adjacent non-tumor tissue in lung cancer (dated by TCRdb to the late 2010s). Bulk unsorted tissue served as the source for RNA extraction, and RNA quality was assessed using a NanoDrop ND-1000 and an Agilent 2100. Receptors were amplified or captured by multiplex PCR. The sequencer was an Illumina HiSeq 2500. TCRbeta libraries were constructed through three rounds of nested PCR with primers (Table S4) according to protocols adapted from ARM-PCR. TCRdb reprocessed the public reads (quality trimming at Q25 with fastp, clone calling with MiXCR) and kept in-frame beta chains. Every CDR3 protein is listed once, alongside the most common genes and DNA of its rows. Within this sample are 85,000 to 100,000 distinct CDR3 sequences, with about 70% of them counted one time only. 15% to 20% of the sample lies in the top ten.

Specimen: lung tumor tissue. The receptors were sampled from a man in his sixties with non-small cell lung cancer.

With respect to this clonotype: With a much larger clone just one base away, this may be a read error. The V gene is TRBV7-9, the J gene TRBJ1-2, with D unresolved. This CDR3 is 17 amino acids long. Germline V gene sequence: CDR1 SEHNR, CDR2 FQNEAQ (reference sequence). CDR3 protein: CASSRHSVQRANYGYNF. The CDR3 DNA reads TGTGCCAGCAGCCGACACTCAGTTCAGCGAGCTAACTATGGCTACAACTTC.

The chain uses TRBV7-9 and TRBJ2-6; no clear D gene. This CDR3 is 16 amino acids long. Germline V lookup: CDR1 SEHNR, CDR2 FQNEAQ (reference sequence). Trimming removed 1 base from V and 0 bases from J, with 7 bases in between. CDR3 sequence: CASSLDSSSGANVLTF. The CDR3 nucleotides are TGTGCCAGCAGCTTAGACTCAAGCTCTGGGGCCAACGTCCTGACTTTC.

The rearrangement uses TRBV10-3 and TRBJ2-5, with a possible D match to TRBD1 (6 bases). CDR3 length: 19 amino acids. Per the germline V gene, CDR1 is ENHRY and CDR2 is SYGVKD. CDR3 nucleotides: TGTTCCACCGCTGGCACTGATACATTATTAGGACAGCCTCAAGAGACCCAGTACTTC. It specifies CSTAGTDTLLGQPQETQYF.

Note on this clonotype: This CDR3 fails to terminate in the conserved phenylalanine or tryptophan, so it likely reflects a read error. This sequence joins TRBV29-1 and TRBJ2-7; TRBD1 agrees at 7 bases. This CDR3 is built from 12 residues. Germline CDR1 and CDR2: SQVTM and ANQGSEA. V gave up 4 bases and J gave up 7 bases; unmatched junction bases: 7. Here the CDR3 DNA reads TGCAGCGTTGCTTGGACAGGTGGTGAGCAGTACCTT. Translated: CSVAWTGGEQYL.

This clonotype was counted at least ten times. The CDR3 loop reads CASSLGSSGANVLTF. The CDR3 region has the DNA TGTGCCAGCAGCCTAGGGAGCTCTGGGGCCAACGTCCTGACTTTC. This chain joins TRBV5-6 and TRBJ2-6; tentatively, D is TRBD2 (5 bases). The CDR3 consists of 15 residues. CDR1 and CDR2 (germline): SGHDT, YYEEEE. Trimming took off 4 bases at V and 0 bases at J, with 8 bases between the two ends.

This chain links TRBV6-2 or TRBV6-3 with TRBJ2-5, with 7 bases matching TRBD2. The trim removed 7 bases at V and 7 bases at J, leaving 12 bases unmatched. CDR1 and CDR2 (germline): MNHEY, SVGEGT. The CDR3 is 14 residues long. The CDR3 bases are TGTGCCAGCAATCGACGGGCGGGAGTGGTGACCCAGTACTTC. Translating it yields CASNRRAGVVTQYF.

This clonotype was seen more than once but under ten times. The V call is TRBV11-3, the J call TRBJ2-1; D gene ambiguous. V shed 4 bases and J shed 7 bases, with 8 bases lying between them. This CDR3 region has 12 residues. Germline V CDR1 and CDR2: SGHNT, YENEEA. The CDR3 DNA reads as TGTGCCAGCAGCTATCTGGGAAATGAGCAGTTCTTC. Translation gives CASSYLGNEQFF.

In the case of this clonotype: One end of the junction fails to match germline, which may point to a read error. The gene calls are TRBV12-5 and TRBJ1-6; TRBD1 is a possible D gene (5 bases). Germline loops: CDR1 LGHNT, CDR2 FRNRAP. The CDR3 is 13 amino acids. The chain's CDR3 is CASGLALYRLLHF. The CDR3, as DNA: TGCGCTAGTGGTCTCGCGCTTTACAGGCTACTCCACTTT.

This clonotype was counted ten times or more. This CDR3 is CSVVGLAGVRGRSTDTQYF. The DNA for the CDR3 is TGCAGCGTTGTAGGGCTAGCGGGAGTCAGGGGGAGGAGCACAGATACGCAGTATTTT. This chain connects TRBV29-1 to TRBJ2-3; 10 positions agree with TRBD2. Germline V lookup: CDR1 SQVTM, CDR2 ANQGSEA. The CDR3 covers 19 residues. The V and J ends lost 4 bases and 0 bases, in that order; junction bases with no gene match: 16.

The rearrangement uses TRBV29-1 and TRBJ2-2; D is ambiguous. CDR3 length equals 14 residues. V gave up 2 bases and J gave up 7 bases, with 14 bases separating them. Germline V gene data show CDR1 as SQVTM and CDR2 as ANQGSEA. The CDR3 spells CSVELPLEFGELFF. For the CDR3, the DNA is TGCAGCGTTGAACTTCCACTCGAATTCGGGGAGCTGTTTTTT.

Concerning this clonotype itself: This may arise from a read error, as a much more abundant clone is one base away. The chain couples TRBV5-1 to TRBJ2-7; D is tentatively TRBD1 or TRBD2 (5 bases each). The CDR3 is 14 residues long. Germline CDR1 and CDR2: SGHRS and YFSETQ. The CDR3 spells CASSIQAGPYKQYF. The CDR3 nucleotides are TGCGCCAGCAGCATACAGGCGGGTCCCTACAAGCAGTACTTC. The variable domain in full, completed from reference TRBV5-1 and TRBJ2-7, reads KAGVTQTPRYLIKTRGQQVTLSCSPISGHRSVSWYQQTPGQGLQFLFEYFSETQRNKGNFPGRFSGRQFSNSRSEMNVSTLELGDSALYLCASSIQAGPYKQYFGPGTRLTVT.

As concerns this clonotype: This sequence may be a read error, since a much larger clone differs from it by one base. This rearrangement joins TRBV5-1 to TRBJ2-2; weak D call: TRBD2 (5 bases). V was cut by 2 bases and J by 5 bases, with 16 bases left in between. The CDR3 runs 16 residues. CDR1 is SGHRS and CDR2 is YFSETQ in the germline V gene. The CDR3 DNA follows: TGCGCCAGCAGCTTTGAGGGAGTGTTGGCTACCGGGGAGCTGTTTTTT. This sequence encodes CASSFEGVLATGELFF.

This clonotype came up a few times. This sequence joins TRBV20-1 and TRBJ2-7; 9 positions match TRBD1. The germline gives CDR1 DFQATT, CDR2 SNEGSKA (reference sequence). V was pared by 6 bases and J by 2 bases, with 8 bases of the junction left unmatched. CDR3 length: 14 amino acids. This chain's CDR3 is CSAQSGTGTYEQYF. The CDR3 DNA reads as TGCAGTGCCCAGTCCGGGACAGGGACCTACGAGCAGTACTTC.

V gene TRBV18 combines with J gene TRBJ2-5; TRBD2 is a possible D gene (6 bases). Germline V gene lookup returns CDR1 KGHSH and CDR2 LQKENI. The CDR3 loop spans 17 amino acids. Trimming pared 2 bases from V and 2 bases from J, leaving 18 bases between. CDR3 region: CASSPRLVEGIQETQYF. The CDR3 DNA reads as TGTGCCAGCTCACCAAGACTAGTAGAGGGTATACAAGAGACCCAGTACTTC.

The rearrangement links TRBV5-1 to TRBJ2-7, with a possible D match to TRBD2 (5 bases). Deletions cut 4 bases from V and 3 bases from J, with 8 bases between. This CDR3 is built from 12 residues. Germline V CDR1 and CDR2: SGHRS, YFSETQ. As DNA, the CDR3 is TGCGCCAGCAGCACCGGGAACTACGAGCAGTACTTC. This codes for CASSTGNYEQYF. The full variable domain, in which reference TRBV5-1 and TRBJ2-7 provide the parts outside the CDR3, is KAGVTQTPRYLIKTRGQQVTLSCSPISGHRSVSWYQQTPGQGLQFLFEYFSETQRNKGNFPGRFSGRQFSNSRSEMNVSTLELGDSALYLCASSTGNYEQYFGPGTRLTVT.

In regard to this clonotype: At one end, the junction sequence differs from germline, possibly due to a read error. This CDR3 is CANSQNIGTSDTQYF. CDR3 coding DNA: TGCGCCAACAGTCAAAATATCGGGACCTCAGATACGCAATATTTT. The V call is TRBV4-1, the J call TRBJ2-3; TRBD1 or TRBD2 may be the D gene (5 bases each). The CDR3 loop spans 15 amino acids. CDR1 MGHRA and CDR2 YSYEKL come from the germline V gene.

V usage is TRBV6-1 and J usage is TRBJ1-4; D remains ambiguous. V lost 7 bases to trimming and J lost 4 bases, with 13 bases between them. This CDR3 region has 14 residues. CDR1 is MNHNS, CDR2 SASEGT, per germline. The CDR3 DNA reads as TGTGCCAGCACACTCTCGGTAGATAATGAAAAACTGTTTTTT. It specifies CASTLSVDNEKLFF.

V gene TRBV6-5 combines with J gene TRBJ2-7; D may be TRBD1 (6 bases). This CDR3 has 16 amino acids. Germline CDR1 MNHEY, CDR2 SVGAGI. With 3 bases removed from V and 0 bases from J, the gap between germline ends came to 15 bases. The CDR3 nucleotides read TGTGCCAGCAGTTATCGCTCCGGGACAAACTCCTACGAGCAGTACTTC. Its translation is CASSYRSGTNSYEQYF.

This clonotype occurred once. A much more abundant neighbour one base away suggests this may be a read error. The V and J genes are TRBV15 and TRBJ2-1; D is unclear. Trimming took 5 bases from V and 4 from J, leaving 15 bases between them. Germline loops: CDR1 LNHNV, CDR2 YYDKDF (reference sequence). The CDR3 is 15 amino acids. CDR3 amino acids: CATSVHALGYNEQFF. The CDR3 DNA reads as TGTGCCACCAGCGTTCACGCTCTCGGGTACAATGAGCAGTTCTTC.

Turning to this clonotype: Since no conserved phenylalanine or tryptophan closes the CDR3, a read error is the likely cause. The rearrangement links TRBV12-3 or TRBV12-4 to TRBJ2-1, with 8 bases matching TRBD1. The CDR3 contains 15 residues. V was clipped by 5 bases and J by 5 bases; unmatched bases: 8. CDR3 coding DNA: TGTGCCAGCAGTCCAACTCGGGGACAGGACAATGAGCAGTTCTCC. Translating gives CASSPTRGQDNEQFS.

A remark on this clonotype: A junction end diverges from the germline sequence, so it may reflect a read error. The CDR3 nucleotides read TGTGCCAGCGGCCCGGGACTAGCGGGGCCGTGGTCCTACAATAAGCAGTTCTTC. Its protein product is CASGPGLAGPWSYNKQFF. The V call is TRBV14, the J call TRBJ2-1; 13 bases are shared with TRBD2. Germline V gene data show CDR1 as SGHDN and CDR2 as FVKESK. CDR3 length: 18 residues.

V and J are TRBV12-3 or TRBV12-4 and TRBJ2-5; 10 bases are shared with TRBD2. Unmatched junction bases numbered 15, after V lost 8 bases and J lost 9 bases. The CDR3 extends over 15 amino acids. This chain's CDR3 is CASSDTGLALVSQYF. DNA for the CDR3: TGTGCCAGCTCAGATACGGGACTAGCGTTAGTGTCCCAGTACTTC.

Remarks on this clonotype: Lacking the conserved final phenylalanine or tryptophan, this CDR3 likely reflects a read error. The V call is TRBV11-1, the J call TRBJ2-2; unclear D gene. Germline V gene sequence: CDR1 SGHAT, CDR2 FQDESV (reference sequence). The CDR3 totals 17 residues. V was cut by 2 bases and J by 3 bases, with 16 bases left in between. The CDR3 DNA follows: TGTGCCAGCAGCTTAAGTGTAGTTGCGGCGGACACCGGGGAGCTGTTTTCT. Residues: CASSLSVVAADTGELFS.

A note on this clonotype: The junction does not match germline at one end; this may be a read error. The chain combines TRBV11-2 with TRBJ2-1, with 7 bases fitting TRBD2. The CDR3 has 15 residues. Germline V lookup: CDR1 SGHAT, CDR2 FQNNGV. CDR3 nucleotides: TGTGCCAGCAGCCCGCACGGGGGGATGAGGGATGATCAGTCCTTC. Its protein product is CASSPHGGMRDDQSF.

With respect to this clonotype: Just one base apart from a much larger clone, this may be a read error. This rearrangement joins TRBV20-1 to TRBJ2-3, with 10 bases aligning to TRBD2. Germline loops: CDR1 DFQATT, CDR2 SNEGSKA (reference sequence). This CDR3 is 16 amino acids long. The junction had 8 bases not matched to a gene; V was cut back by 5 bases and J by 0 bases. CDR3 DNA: TGCAGTGCTGGACTAGCGGTAGTACGGAGCACAGATACGCAGTATTTT. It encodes CSAGLAVVRSTDTQYF.

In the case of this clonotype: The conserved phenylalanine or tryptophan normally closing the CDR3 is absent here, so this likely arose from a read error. CDR3 sequence reads: CSVLGDRGIKTQYL. The DNA of the CDR3 is TGCAGTGTGTTAGGTGACAGGGGGATCAAGACCCAGTACTTA. The chain employs TRBV29-1 and TRBJ2-5; the match to TRBD1 covers 9 bases. The germline CDR1 and CDR2 sequences are SQVTM and ANQGSEA. The CDR3 has 14 amino acids.

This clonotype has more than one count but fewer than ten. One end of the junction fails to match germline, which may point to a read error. DNA of the CDR3: TGCGCCAGTAGCCGATCGGCCCCGGGTTCGAACGCTGAAACTTTCTTT. It is translated as CASSRSAPGSNAETFF. V gene TRBV4-1 combines with J gene TRBJ1-1; no firm D call. There are 16 residues in the CDR3. CDR1 is MGHRA, CDR2 YSYEKL, per germline.

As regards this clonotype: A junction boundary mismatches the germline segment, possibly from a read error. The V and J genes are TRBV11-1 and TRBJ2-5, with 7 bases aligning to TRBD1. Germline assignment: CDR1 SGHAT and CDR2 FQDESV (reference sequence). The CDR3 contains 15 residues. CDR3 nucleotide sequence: TGCGCCAGCAGCTTCACGACAGGGCTGGGGGAGACCCAGTACTTC. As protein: CASSFTTGLGETQYF.

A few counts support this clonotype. DNA for the CDR3: TGTGCCAGCAGCTTATCGGGGCCTGGGTGCTACACCTTC. Its protein is CASSLSGPGCYTF. The genes are TRBV5-4 and TRBJ1-2; tentatively, D is TRBD1 (5 bases). CDR3 length: 13 amino acids. Trimming removed 2 bases at V and 9 bases at J, with 14 bases between. Germline V CDR1 and CDR2: SGHNT, YYREEE (reference sequence).

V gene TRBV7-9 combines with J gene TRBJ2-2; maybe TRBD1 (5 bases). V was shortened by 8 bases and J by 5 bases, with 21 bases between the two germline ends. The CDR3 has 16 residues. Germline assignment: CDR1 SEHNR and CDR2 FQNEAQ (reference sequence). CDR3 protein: CASSPVTWGLTGELFF. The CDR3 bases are TGTGCCAGCTCCCCCGTAACATGGGGCTTGACCGGGGAGCTGTTTTTT.